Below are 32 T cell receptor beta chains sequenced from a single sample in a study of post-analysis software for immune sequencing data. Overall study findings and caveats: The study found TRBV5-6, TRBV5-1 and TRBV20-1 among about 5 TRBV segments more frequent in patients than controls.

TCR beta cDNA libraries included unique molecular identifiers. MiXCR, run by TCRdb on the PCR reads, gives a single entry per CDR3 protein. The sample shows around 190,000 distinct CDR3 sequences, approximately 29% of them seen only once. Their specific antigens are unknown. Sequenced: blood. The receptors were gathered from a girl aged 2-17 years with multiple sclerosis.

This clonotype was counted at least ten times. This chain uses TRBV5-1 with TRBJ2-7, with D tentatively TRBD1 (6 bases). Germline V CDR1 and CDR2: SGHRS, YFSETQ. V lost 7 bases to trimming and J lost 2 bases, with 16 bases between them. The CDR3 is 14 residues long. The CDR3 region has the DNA TGCGCCAGCGGGGACAAGGGGTTCCCCTACGAGCAGTACTTC. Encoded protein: CASGDKGFPYEQYF.

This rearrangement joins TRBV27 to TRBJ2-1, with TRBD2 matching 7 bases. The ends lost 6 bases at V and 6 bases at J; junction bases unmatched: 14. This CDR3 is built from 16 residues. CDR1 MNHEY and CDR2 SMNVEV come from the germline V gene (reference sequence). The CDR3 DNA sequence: TGTGCCAGCAGGGGGCTAACTGGGCTAGCGGCCAATGAGCAGTTCTTC. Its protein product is CASRGLTGLAANEQFF.

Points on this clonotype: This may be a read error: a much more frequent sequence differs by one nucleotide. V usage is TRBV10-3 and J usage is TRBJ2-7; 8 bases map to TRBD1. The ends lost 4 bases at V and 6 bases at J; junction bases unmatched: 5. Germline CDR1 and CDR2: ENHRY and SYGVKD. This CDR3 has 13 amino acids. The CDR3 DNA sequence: TGTGCCATCAGTGGGACAGGGCCTGGCGAGCAGTACTTC. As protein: CAISGTGPGEQYF.

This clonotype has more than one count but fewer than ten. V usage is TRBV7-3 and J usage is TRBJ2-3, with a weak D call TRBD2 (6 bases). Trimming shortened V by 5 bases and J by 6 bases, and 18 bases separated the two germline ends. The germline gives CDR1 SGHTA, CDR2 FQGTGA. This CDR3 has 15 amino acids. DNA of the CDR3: TGTGCCAGCAGCGGCGGGGCTACCCCTGGGGATACGCAGTATTTT. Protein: CASSGGATPGDTQYF.

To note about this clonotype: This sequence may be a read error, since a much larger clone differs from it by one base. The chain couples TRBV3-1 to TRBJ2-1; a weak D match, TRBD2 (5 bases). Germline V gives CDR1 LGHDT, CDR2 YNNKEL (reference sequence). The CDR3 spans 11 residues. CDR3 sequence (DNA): TGTGCCAGCGGCCATGTAGCGGAGCAGTTCTTC. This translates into CASGHVAEQFF.

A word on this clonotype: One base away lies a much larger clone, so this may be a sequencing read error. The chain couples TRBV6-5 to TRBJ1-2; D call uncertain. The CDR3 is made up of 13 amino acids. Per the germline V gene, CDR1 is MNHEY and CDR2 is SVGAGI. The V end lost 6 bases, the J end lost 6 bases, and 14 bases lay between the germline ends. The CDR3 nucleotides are TGTGCCAGCAGAAAACAGCTAATCCATGGCTACACCTTC. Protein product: CASRKQLIHGYTF.

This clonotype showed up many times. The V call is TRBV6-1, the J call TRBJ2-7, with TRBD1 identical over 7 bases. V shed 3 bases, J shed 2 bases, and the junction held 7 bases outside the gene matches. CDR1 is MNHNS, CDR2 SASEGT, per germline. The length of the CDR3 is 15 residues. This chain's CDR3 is CASSDVVQGAYEQYF. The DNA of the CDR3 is TGTGCCAGCAGTGATGTAGTGCAGGGGGCCTACGAGCAGTACTTC.

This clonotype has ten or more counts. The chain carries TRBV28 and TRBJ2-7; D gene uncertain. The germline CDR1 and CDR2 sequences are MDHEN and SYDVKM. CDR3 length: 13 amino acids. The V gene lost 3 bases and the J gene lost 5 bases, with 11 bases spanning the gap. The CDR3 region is CASSFPRSDEQYF. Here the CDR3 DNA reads TGTGCCAGCAGTTTCCCCCGGTCGGACGAGCAGTACTTC.

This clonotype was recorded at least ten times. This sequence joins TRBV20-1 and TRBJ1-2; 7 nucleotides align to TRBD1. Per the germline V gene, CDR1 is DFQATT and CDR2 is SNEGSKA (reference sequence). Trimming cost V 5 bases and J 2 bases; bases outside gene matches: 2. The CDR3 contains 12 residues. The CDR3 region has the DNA TGCAGTGCTTCGGGACAGAACTATGGCTACACCTTC. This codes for CSASGQNYGYTF.

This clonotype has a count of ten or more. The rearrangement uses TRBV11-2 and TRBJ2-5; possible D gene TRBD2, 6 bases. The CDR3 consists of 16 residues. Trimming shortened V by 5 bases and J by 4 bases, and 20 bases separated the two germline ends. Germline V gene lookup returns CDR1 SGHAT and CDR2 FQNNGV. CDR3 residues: CASSPYWRASGETQYF. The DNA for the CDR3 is TGTGCCAGCAGCCCCTATTGGAGGGCGTCGGGAGAGACCCAGTACTTC.

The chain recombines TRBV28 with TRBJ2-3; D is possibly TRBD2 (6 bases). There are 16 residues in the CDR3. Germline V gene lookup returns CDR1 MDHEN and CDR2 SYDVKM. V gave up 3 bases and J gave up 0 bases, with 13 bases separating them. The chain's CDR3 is CASSFQAGLSTDTQYF. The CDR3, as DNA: TGTGCCAGCAGTTTCCAAGCGGGCCTAAGCACAGATACGCAGTATTTT. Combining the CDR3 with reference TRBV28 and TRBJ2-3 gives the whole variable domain DVKVTQSSRYLVKRTGEKVFLECVQDMDHENMFWYRQDPGLGLRLIYFSYDVKMKEKGDIPEGYSVSREKKERFSLILESASTNQTSMYLCASSFQAGLSTDTQYFGPGTRLTVL.

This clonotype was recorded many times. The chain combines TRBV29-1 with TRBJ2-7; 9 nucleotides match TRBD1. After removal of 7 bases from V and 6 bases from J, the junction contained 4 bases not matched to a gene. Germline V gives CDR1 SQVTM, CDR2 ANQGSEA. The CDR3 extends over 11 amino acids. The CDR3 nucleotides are TGCAGCGCCCGGACAGGGGTCGAGCAGTACTTC. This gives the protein CSARTGVEQYF.

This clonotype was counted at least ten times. Here the CDR3 DNA reads TGTGCCAGCAGTCACAGGGACAAAGGACTGAACTATGGCTACACCTTC. Translating gives CASSHRDKGLNYGYTF. The rearrangement links TRBV6-6 to TRBJ1-2; TRBD1 might be the D (6 bases). V gave up 5 bases and J gave up 2 bases, with 18 bases separating them. The germline V gene encodes CDR1 MNHNY and CDR2 SVGAGI (reference sequence). The CDR3 covers 16 residues.

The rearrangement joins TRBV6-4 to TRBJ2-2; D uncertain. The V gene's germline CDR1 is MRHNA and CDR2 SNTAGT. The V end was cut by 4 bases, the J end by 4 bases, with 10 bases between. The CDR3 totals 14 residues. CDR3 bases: TGTGCCAGCAGTGCCAGGACGAGCACCGGGGAGCTGTTTTTT. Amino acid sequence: CASSARTSTGELFF.

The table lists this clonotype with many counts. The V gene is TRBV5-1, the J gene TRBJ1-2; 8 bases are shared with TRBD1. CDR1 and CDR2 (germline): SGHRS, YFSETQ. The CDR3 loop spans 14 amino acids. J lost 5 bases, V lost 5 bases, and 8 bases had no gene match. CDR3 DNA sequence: TGCGCCAGCAGGTCCGGGACAGGACTTTATGGCTACACCTTC. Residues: CASRSGTGLYGYTF.

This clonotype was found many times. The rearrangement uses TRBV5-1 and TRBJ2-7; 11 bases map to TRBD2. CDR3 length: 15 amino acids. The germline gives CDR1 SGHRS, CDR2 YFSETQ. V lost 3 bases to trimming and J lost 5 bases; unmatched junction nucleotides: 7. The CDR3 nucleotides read TGCGCCAGCAGCTCCCTAGCGGGAGGTCCCAACGAGCAGTACTTC. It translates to CASSSLAGGPNEQYF.

The CDR3 nucleotides read TGTGCCAGCAGTTCACACCTAGGGATGGGGGAGACCCAGTACTTC. Protein: CASSSHLGMGETQYF. The chain recombines TRBV27 with TRBJ2-5; D remains ambiguous. Trimming stripped 4 bases from V and 5 bases from J, with 17 bases between. Per germline, CDR1 MNHEY and CDR2 SMNVEV (reference sequence). The CDR3 is 15 residues long.

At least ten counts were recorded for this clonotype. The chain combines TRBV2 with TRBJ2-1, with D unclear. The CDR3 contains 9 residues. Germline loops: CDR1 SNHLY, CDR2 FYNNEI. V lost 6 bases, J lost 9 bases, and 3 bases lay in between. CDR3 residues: CASRLEQFF. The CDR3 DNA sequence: TGTGCCAGCAGACTTGAGCAGTTCTTC.

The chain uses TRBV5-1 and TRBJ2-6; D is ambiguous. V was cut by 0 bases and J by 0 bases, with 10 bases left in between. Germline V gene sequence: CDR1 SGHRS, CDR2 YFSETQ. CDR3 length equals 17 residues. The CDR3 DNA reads TGCGCCAGCAGCTTGGAGGGCAGAAACTCTGGGGCCAACGTCCTGACTTTC. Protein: CASSLEGRNSGANVLTF. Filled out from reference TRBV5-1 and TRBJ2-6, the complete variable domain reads KAGVTQTPRYLIKTRGQQVTLSCSPISGHRSVSWYQQTPGQGLQFLFEYFSETQRNKGNFPGRFSGRQFSNSRSEMNVSTLELGDSALYLCASSLEGRNSGANVLTFGAGSRLTVL.

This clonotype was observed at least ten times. CDR3 DNA sequence: TGTGCCAGCAGTTACTCCCGGGGGAGGGCTACGCAGTATTTT. It is translated as CASSYSRGRATQYF. J is TRBJ2-3 and V is TRBV6-5; 7 bases are shared with TRBD2. Germline CDR1 and CDR2: MNHEY and SVGAGI. The J segment lost 8 bases and the V segment lost 0 bases, leaving 5 bases of the junction unmatched. The CDR3 is made up of 14 amino acids.

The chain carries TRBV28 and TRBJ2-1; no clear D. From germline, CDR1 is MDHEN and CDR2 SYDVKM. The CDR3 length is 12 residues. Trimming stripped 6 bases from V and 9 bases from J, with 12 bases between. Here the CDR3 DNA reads TGTGCCAGCAGCCTCACGCTTAGTGAGCAGTTCTTC. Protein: CASSLTLSEQFF.

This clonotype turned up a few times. CDR3 in DNA: TGTGCCAGCAGCGCGAGCGGGGGGGCCTCCTACGAGCAGTACTTC. It yields the protein CASSASGGASYEQYF. This chain joins TRBV11-2 and TRBJ2-7, with TRBD2 identical over 10 bases. Looked up from germline, CDR1 is SGHAT and CDR2 is FQNNGV. V was clipped by 5 bases and J by 0 bases; unmatched bases: 4. This CDR3 comprises 15 residues.

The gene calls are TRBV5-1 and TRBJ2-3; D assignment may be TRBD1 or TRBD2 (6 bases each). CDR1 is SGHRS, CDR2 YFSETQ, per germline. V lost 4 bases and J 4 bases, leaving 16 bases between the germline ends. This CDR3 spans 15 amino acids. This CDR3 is CASSPGARGPDTQYF. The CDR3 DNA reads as TGCGCCAGCAGCCCGGGGGCGAGAGGTCCAGATACGCAGTATTTT.

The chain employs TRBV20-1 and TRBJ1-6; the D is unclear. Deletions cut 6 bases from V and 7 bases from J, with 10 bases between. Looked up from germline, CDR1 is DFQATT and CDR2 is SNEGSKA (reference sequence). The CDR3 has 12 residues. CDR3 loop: CSADSGNSPLHF. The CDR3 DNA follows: TGCAGTGCCGATTCCGGGAATTCACCCCTCCACTTT.

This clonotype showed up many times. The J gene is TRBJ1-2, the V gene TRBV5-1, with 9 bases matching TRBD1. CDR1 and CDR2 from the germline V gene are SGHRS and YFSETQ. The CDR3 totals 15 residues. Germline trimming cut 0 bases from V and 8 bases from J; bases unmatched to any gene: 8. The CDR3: CASSLVPTGGVGYTF. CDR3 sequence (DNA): TGCGCCAGCAGCTTGGTTCCAACAGGGGGCGTAGGCTACACCTTC.

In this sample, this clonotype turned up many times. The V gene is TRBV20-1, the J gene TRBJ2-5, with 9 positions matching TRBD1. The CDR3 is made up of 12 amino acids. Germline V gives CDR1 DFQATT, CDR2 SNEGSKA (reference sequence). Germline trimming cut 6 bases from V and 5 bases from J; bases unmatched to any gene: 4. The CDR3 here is CSALDRGETQYF. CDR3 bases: TGCAGTGCCCTAGACAGGGGGGAGACCCAGTACTTC.

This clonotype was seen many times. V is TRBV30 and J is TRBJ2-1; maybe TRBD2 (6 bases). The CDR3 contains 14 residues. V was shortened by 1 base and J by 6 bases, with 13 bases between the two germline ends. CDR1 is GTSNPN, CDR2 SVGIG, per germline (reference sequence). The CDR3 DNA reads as TGTGCCTGGAGTGCCGGGACTGTCCCCAATGAGCAGTTCTTC. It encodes CAWSAGTVPNEQFF.

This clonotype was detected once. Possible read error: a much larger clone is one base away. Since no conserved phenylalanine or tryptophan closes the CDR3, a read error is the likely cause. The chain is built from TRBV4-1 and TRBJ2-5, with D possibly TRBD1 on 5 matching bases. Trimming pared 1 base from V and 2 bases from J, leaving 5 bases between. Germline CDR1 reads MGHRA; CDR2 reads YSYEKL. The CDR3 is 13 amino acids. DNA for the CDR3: TGCGCCAGCAGCCAAGGACAGCAAGAGACCCAGTACTGC. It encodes CASSQGQQETQYC.

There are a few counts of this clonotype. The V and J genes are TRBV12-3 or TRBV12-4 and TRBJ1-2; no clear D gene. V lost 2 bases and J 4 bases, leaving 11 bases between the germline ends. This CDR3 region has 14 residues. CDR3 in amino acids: CASSLRRAAYGYTF. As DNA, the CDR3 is TGTGCCAGCAGTTTACGGCGGGCTGCCTATGGCTACACCTTC.

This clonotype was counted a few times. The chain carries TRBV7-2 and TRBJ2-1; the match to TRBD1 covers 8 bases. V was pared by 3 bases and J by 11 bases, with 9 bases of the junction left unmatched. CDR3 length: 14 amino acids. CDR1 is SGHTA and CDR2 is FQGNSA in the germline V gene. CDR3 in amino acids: CASSFRGQVNKQFF. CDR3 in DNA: TGTGCCAGCAGCTTTAGGGGACAGGTAAATAAGCAGTTCTTC. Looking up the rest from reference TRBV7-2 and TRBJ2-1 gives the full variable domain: GAGVSQSPSNKVTEKGKDVELRCDPISGHTALYWYRQSLGQGLEFLIYFQGNSAPDKSGLPSDRFSAERTGGSVSTLTIQRTQQEDSAVYLCASSFRGQVNKQFFGPGTRLTVL.

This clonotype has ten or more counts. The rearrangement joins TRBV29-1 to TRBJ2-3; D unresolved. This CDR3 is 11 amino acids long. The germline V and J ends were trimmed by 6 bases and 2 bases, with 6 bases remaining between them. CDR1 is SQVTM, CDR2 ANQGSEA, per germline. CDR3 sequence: CSVAFTDTQYF. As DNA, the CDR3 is TGCAGCGTGGCGTTCACAGATACGCAGTATTTT.

The chain's CDR3 is CASSWYRVKTEAFF. CDR3 DNA sequence: TGTGCCAGCAGTTGGTACAGGGTCAAGACTGAAGCTTTCTTT. The chain links TRBV6-2 or TRBV6-3 to TRBJ1-1, with D possibly TRBD1 on 6 matching bases. Germline V gene data show CDR1 as MNHEY and CDR2 as SVGEGT. Trimming left V 4 bases short and J 5 bases short, with 14 bases between. The CDR3 contains 14 residues.